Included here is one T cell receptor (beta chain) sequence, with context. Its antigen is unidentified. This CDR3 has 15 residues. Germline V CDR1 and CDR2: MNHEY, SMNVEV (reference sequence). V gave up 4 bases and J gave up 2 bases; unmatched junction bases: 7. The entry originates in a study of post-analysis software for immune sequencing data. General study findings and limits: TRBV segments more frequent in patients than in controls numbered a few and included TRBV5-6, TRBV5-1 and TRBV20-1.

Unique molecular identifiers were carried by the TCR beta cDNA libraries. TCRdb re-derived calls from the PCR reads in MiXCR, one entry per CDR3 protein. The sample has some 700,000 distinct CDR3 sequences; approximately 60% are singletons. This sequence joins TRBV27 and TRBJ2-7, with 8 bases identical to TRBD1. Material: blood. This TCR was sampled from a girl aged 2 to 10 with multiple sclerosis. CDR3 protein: CASSSLGTGTYEQYF. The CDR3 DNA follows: TGTGCCAGCAGTTCGCTCGGGACAGGAACCTACGAGCAGTACTTC.